This record looks at one T cell receptor (beta chain) sequence and its context. The sample originates from a study of blood T cell repertoires in COVID-19. Study-wide context: Acute and convalescent COVID-19 samples came from the United States, Italy and Spain. From T cells, B-cell-depleted T cells, or PBMCs came the material, which was cDNA or gDNA.

The method was immunoSEQ multiplex PCR; TCRdb's version includes in-frame clones alone and lacks a portion of them. In the table there are about 240,000 clones, 83% of which are singletons. Enrollees, 18 to 89 years old, lived in roughly 24 US areas. Cohort allocation depended upon clinical history that participants reported. From germline, CDR1 is SGHRS and CDR2 YFSETQ. The CDR3 extends over 15 amino acids. V dropped 7 bases and J dropped 6 bases, with 20 bases sitting between them. The chain carries TRBV5-1 and TRBJ2-4, with D unresolved. The TCR was taken from a woman in her thirties or forties who had been exposed to COVID-19. The sequencing sample was made of PBMCs or T cells enriched from blood (not recorded which). The DNA for the CDR3 is TGCGCCAGCTCTAAACCCGAGGAGCCCCTAAACATTCAGTACTTC. It yields the protein CASSKPEEPLNIQYF.